The source of this T cell receptor beta chain is a study of OX40 agonist ivuxolimab in advanced cancers. Assay used: immunoSEQ multiplex PCR; TCRdb lists only in-frame clones, some missing. The profile covers around 33,000 clones, with about four fifths appearing a single time and 9% to 15% taken by the ten largest. Germline V gene sequence: CDR1 SQVTM, CDR2 ANQGSEA. This CDR3 region has 10 residues. The V end was cut by 5 bases, the J end by 6 bases, with 5 bases between. The gene calls are TRBV29-1 and TRBJ2-1; D is undetermined. This TCR was recovered from an adult with an advanced solid tumor such as melanoma, head and neck, liver or kidney cancer. The input for sequencing was CD4+ or CD8+ T cells sorted from blood, taken in a trial of the OX40 agonist ivuxolimab. The CDR3 is CSVWSNEQFF. CDR3 bases: TGCAGCGTTTGGAGCAATGAGCAGTTCTTC.